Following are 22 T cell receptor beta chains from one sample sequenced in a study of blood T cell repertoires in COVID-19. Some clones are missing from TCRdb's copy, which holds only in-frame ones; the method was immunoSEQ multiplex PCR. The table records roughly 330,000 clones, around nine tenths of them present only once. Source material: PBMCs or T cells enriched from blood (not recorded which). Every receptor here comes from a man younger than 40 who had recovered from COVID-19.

The CDR3 reads CASSYGTANYGYTF. DNA for the CDR3: TGTGCCAGCAGTTACGGTACAGCTAACTATGGCTACACCTTC. This chain links TRBV6-5 with TRBJ1-2, with D unclear. The CDR3 contains 14 residues. The germline V and J ends were trimmed by 2 bases and 0 bases, with 7 bases remaining between them. Germline lookup yields CDR1 MNHEY and CDR2 SVGAGI.

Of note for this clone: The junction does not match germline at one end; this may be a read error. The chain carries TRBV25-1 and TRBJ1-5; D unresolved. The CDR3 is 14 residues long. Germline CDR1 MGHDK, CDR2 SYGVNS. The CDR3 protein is CASSDSISYQPQHF. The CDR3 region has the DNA TGTGCCAGCAGTGATTCTATTAGCTATCAGCCCCAGCATTTT.

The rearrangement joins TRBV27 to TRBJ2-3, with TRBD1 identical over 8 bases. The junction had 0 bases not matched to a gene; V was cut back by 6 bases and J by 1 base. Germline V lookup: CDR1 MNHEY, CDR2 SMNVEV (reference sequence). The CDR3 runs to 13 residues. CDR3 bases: TGTGCCAGCAGGACAGGGGGCACAGATACGCAGTATTTT. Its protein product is CASRTGGTDTQYF.

In nucleotides, the CDR3 is TGCGCCAGCAGCTTCCGCGACAGTTCAACTAATGAAAAACTGTTTTTT. The encoded protein is CASSFRDSSTNEKLFF. The chain links TRBV5-1 to TRBJ1-4; D possibly corresponds to TRBD1 (5 bases). Trimming removed 2 bases from V and 0 bases from J, with 11 bases in between. Germline V gives CDR1 SGHRS, CDR2 YFSETQ. The length of the CDR3 is 16 residues. The variable domain in full, with the rest retrieved from reference TRBV5-1 and TRBJ1-4, is KAGVTQTPRYLIKTRGQQVTLSCSPISGHRSVSWYQQTPGQGLQFLFEYFSETQRNKGNFPGRFSGRQFSNSRSEMNVSTLELGDSALYLCASSFRDSSTNEKLFFGSGTQLSVL.

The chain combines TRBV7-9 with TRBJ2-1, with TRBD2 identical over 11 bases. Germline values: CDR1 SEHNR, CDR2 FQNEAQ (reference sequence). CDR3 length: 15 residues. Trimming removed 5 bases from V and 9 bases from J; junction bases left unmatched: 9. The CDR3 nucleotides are TGTGCCAGCAGCCTACGCCGACTAGCGGGGTTTGAGCAGTTCTTC. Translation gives CASSLRRLAGFEQFF.

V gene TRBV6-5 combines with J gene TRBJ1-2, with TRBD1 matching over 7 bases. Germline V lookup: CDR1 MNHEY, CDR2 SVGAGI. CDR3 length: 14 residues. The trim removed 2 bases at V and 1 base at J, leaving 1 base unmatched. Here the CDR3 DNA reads TGTGCCAGCAGTTACGGGACAGATAACTATGGCTACACCTTC. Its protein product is CASSYGTDNYGYTF.

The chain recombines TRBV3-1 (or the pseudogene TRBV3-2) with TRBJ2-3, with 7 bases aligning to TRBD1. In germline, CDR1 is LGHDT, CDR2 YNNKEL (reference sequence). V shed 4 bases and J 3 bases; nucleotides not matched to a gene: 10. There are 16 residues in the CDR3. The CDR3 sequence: CASSPYRGPRTDTQYF. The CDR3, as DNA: TGTGCCAGCAGCCCTTACAGGGGCCCGAGAACAGATACGCAGTATTTT.

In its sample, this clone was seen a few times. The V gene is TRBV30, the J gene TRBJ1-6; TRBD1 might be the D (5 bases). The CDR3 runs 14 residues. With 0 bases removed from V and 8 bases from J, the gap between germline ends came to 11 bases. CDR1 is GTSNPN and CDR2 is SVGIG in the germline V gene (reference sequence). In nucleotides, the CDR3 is TGTGCCTGGAGTGTTGCAGGGCGTGATTCACCCCTCCACTTT. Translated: CAWSVAGRDSPLHF.

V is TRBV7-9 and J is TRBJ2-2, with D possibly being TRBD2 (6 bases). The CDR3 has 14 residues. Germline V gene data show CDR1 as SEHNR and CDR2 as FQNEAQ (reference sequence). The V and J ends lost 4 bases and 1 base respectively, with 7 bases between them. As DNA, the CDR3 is TGTGCCAGCAGCTCCGGGGGGAACACCGGGGAGCTGTTTTTT. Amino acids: CASSSGGNTGELFF.

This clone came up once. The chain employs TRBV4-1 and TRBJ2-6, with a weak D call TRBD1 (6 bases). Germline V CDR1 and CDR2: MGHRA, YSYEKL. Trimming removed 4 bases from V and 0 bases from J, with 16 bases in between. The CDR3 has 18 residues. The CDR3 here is CASSLRTASNSGANVLTF. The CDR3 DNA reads TGCGCCAGCAGCCTTCGGACAGCCTCCAACTCTGGGGCCAACGTCCTGACTTTC.

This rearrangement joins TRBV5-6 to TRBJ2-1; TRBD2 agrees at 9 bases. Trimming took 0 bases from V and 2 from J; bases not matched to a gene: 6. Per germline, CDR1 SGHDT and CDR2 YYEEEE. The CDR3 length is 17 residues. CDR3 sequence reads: CASSLEGRGGPYNEQFF. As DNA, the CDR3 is TGTGCCAGCAGCTTGGAGGGGCGGGGGGGCCCCTACAATGAGCAGTTCTTC.

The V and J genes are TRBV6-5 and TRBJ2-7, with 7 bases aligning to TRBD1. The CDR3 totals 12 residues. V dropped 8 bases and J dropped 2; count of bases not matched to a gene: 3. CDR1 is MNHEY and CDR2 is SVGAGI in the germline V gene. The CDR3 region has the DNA TGTGCCAGCGCCGGGACAGCCTACGAGCAGTACTTC. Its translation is CASAGTAYEQYF.

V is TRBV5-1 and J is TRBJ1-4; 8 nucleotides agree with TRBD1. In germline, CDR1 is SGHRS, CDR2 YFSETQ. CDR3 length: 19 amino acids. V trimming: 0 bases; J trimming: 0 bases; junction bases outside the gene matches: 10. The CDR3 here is CASSLAGTGGAATNEKLFF. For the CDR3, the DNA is TGCGCCAGCAGCTTGGCCGGGACAGGCGGAGCAGCAACTAATGAAAAACTGTTTTTT.

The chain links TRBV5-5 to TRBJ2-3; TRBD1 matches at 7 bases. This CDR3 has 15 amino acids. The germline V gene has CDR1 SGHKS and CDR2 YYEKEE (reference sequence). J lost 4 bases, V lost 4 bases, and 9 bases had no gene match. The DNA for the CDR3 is TGTGCCAGCAGCCCCTCGACAGGGTTGCCAGATACGCAGTATTTT. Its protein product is CASSPSTGLPDTQYF.

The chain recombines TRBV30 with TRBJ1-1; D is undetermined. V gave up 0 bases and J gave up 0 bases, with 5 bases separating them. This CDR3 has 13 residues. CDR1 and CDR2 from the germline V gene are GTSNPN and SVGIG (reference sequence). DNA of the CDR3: TGTGCCTGGAGTGTGGGCATGAACACTGAAGCTTTCTTT. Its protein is CAWSVGMNTEAFF.

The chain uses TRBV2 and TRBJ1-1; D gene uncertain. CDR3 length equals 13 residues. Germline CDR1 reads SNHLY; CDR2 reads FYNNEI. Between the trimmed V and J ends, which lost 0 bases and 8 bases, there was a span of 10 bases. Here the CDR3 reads CASSEASTVEAFF. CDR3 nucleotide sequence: TGTGCCAGCAGTGAAGCCTCAACAGTAGAAGCTTTCTTT.

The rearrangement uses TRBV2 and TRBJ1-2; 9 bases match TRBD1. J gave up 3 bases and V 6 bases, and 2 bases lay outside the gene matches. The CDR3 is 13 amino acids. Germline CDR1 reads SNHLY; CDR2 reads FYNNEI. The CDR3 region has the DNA TGTGCCAGCAGCACAGGGGGCGACTATGGCTACACCTTC. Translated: CASSTGGDYGYTF. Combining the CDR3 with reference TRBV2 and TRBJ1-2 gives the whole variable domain EPEVTQTPSHQVTQMGQEVILRCVPISNHLYFYWYRQILGQKVEFLVSFYNNEISEKSEIFDDQFSVERPDGSNFTLKIRSTKLEDSAMYFCASSTGGDYGYTFGSGTRLTVV.

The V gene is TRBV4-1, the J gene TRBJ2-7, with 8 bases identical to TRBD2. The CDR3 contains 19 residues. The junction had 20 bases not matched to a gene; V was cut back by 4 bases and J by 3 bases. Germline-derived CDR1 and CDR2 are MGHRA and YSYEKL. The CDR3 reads CASSPYFPSLGGGSYEQYF. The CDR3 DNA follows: TGCGCCAGCAGCCCCTATTTCCCCTCTCTTGGCGGGGGGAGCTACGAGCAGTACTTC.

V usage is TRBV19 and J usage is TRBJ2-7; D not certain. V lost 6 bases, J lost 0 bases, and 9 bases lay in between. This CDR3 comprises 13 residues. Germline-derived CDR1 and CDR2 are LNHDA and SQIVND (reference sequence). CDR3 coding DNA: TGTGCCAGTAGCTTACAGAGCTCCTACGAGCAGTACTTC. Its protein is CASSLQSSYEQYF.

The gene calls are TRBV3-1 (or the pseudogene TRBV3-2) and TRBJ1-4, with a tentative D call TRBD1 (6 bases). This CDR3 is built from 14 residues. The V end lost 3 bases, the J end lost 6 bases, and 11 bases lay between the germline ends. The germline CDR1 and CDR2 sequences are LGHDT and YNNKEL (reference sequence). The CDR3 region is CASSHQGRDEKLFF. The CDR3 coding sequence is TGTGCCAGCAGCCATCAGGGGAGGGATGAAAAACTGTTTTTT.

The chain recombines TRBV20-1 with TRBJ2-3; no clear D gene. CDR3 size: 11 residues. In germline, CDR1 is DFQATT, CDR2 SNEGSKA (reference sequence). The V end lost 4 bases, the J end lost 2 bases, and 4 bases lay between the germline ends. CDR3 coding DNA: TGCAGTGCTAAATACACAGATACGCAGTATTTT. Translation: CSAKYTDTQYF.

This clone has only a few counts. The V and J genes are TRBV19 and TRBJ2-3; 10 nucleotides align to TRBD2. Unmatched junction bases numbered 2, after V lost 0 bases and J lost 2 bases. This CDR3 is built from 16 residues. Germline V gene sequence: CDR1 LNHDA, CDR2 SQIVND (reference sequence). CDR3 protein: CASSIEGLAATDTQYF. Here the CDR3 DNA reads TGTGCCAGTAGTATAGAAGGACTAGCGGCCACAGATACGCAGTATTTT.